The clone carrying this TCR beta chain appeared a single time. The repertoire was sequenced with immunoSEQ multiplex PCR; TCRdb's copy has only in-frame clones and lacks some. Counted here are around 280,000 clones, 70% to 90% occurring once; the ten biggest clones make up about 5.7%. Those enrolled, adults aged about 18 to 89 years, came from 25 or so US areas. Cohort 3 recovery required two negative PCRs, clearance, or symptom resolution. These data belong to a study of blood T cell repertoires in COVID-19. The CDR3 has 12 residues. Germline CDR1 is GTSNPN and CDR2 is SVGIG (reference sequence). The germline V and J ends were trimmed by 1 base and 7 bases, with 8 bases remaining between them.

Material: PBMCs or T cells enriched from blood (not recorded which). This chain links TRBV30 with TRBJ1-5; the D is unclear. The TCR was taken from a woman aged 40 to 49 who had recovered from COVID-19. CDR3 bases: TGTGCCTGGAGTGGGGGAGGACAGCCCCAGCATTTT. This sequence encodes CAWSGGGQPQHF. Full variable domain (outside the CDR3, taken from reference TRBV30 and TRBJ1-5): SQTIHQWPATLVQPVGSPLSLECTVEGTSNPNLYWYRQAAGRGLQLLFYSVGIGQISSEVPQNLSASRPQDRQFILSSKKLLLSDSGFYLCAWSGGGQPQHFGDGTRLSIL.